The sequence of this TCR beta chain was determined in a study of shared clonotypes between healthy human individuals. Clones were sequenced by immunoSEQ multiplex PCR, and TCRdb holds only the in-frame ones, with some missing. The sample gives about 2 million clones, about 94% of which show up once; more than 0.95% is in the top ten. Naive CD8 cells, CD45RO-negative and positively selected for CCR7, excluded terminally differentiated effector memory CD45RA+ cells. The CDR3 is made up of 11 amino acids. Unmatched junction bases numbered 9, after V lost 6 bases and J lost 14 bases. Germline V lookup: CDR1 SEHNR, CDR2 FQNEAQ (reference sequence).

The chain carries TRBV7-9 and TRBJ2-5, with 7 bases lining up with TRBD1. The sequenced sample consisted of naive CD8+ T cells sorted from blood. This receptor was identified in a man aged 18 to 30 in good health. DNA of the CDR3: TGTGCCAGCAGGACAGGGAGCTTAAAATACTTC. Translating gives CASRTGSLKYF.